These T cell receptor beta chains were read from a single sample in a study of a mutant IDH1 vaccine in newly diagnosed glioma. No antigen is known for these receptors. Libraries were prepared by immunoSEQ multiplex PCR; TCRdb keeps only in-frame clonotypes and omits some of them. The data contain roughly 34,000 clones, 90% of them singletons. Sample: PBMCs, taken from a glioma patient whose treatment included an IDH1 peptide vaccine. Source of these receptors: a woman aged 40-49 years with glioma. Each CDR3 is given with its conserved first and last residue. A D gene is named only where the DNA matches it firmly. The size field is filled for only some rows; it gives once, few, many or a size class.

clone_size: few
d_call: .
v_call: TRBV5-1
j_call: TRBJ1-1
cdr3_nt: TGCGCCAGCAGCCCGGACTATGGGGGCACTGAAGCTTTCTTT
cdr3_aa: CASSPDYGGTEAFF

clone_size: .
d_call: .
v_call: TRBV7-9
j_call: TRBJ1-2
cdr3_nt: TGTGCCAGCAGCGTGGGGGGACGGCAGGGCTACACCTTC
cdr3_aa: CASSVGGRQGYTF

clone_size: .
d_call: TRBD2
v_call: TRBV6-6
j_call: TRBJ2-2
cdr3_nt: TGTGCCAGCAGTTCACCACTCAAGCGGGGCACCGGGGAGCTGTTTTTT
cdr3_aa: CASSSPLKRGTGELFF

clone_size: .
d_call: TRBD2
v_call: TRBV19
j_call: TRBJ2-7
cdr3_nt: TGTGCCAGTAGTATGGGAGGGAGCTCCTACGAGCAGTACTTC
cdr3_aa: CASSMGGSSYEQYF

clone_size: .
d_call: .
v_call: TRBV11-3
j_call: TRBJ2-2
cdr3_nt: TGTGCCAGCAGTCCTACCAGCGGGGAGCTGTTTTTT
cdr3_aa: CASSPTSGELFF

clone_size: .
d_call: .
v_call: TRBV4-3
j_call: TRBJ1-1
cdr3_nt: TGCGCCAGCAGCCCGGAACTGGGGGAGACAGATGAAGCTTTCTTT
cdr3_aa: CASSPELGETDEAFF

clone_size: .
d_call: TRBD2
v_call: TRBV6-4
j_call: TRBJ2-2
cdr3_nt: TGTGCCAGCAGAGCCCCTAGCGGGCCCAACACCGGGGAGCTGTTTTTT
cdr3_aa: CASRAPSGPNTGELFF

clone_size: .
d_call: TRBD1
v_call: TRBV5-4
j_call: TRBJ2-5
cdr3_nt: TGTGCCAGCAGCAGGGACAGGCAAGAGACCCAGTACTTC
cdr3_aa: CASSRDRQETQYF

clone_size: .
d_call: TRBD1
v_call: TRBV5-1
j_call: TRBJ2-1
cdr3_nt: TGCGCCAGCAGCTCAAGACAGGGGGGGCATGAGCAGTTCTTC
cdr3_aa: CASSSRQGGHEQFF

clone_size: .
d_call: .
v_call: TRBV29-1
j_call: TRBJ2-1
cdr3_nt: TGCAGCGTTGAAGGCCAGATATACAATGAGCAGTTCTTC
cdr3_aa: CSVEGQIYNEQFF

clone_size: .
d_call: .
v_call: TRBV10-2
j_call: TRBJ2-5
cdr3_nt: TGCGCCAGCAGTGAGTCCGGAACACGGCTAGAGACCCAGTACTTC
cdr3_aa: CASSESGTRLETQYF

clone_size: .
d_call: .
v_call: TRBV7-2
j_call: TRBJ1-5
cdr3_nt: TGTGCCAGCAGCCCGAGCCCCCCTACAGGGCGGGACCAGCCCCAGCATTTT
cdr3_aa: CASSPSPPTGRDQPQHF

clone_size: .
d_call: .
v_call: TRBV7-2
j_call: TRBJ1-1
cdr3_nt: TGTGCCAGCAGCCATAAAACAGGGCCTGGCAGCACTGAAGCTTTCTTT
cdr3_aa: CASSHKTGPGSTEAFF

clone_size: .
d_call: .
v_call: TRBV7-2
j_call: TRBJ2-7
cdr3_nt: TGTGCCAGCAGCCGCCGACTTTTGTCGGGGAACTCCTACGAGCAGTACTTC
cdr3_aa: CASSRRLLSGNSYEQYF

clone_size: .
d_call: TRBD2
v_call: TRBV5-1
j_call: TRBJ2-7
cdr3_nt: TGCGCCAGCAGTTCCGGGGGGAGCGGCTACGAGCAGTACTTC
cdr3_aa: CASSSGGSGYEQYF

clone_size: .
d_call: .
v_call: TRBV7-9
j_call: TRBJ1-5
cdr3_nt: TGTGCCAGCAGCTTAAATAATTTCGGGTCGGGAGTCCAGCCCCAGCATTTT
cdr3_aa: CASSLNNFGSGVQPQHF

clone_size: .
d_call: .
v_call: TRBV12-5
j_call: TRBJ2-7
cdr3_nt: TGTGCTAGTGGTTTATCTGGGGATGACGAGCAGTACTTC
cdr3_aa: CASGLSGDDEQYF